This is a list of T cell receptor beta chains from one sample in a study of PD-1 blockade in mismatch repair-deficient tumors. Measured with immunoSEQ multiplex PCR; TCRdb has only the in-frame clones, and not every one. The data contain over 100,000 clones, about 74% of them seen just once; the ten biggest clones take up less than 5.5%. The sequenced sample was peripheral blood, obtained just over 59 weeks after starting pembrolizumab. The receptors were sampled from an adult with mismatch repair-deficient cancer. Each CDR3 is given without its conserved first and last residue. Fields, in order: CDR3 length, D gene, V gene, J gene, CDR3 protein. The D gene is left open where the match is weak.

>10|NA|TRBV29-1|TRBJ2-2
SVEVGSGELF
>12|NA|TRBV10-3|TRBJ1-5
AINAGGGGQPQH
>11|NA|TRBV19|TRBJ1-1
ASSIAGKGEAF
>11|NA|TRBV19|TRBJ2-5
ASNDLGQETQY
>10|NA|TRBV5-5|TRBJ2-2
ASSPEGRELF
>12|NA|TRBV5-5|TRBJ2-2
ATTRGSNTGELF
>14|NA|TRBV6-5|TRBJ1-5
ASSFSPAGSNQPQH
>13|TRBD2|TRBV9|TRBJ2-7
ASSVELASSYEQY
>13|NA|TRBV2|TRBJ2-1
ASSVKGSSYNEQF
>11|TRBD2|TRBV7-2|TRBJ2-4
ASSSSGKNIQY
>11|NA|TRBV14|TRBJ1-1
ATKGDLNTEAF
>12|TRBD1|TRBV4-1|TRBJ2-2
ASSQGQGIGELF
>13|TRBD1|TRBV6-1|TRBJ1-5
ATKVGGQSNQPQH
>12|TRBD1|TRBV25-1|TRBJ1-1
ASSLDRAMTEAF
>12|NA|TRBV9|TRBJ2-1
ASSVPGLGNEQF
>13|NA|TRBV9|TRBJ2-6
ASSAGRAGANVLT
>17|TRBD2|TRBV2|TRBJ2-1
ASSAAWGLAGQSYNEQF
>10|NA|TRBV29-1|TRBJ2-3
SVAPSGDTQY
>11|NA|TRBV5-1|NA
ASSFAGLSEQY
>12|TRBD1|TRBV30|TRBJ1-1
AWSVGQGFTEAF
>12|TRBD1|TRBV18|TRBJ1-2
ASSPLRDRNGYT
>11|NA|TRBV10-1|TRBJ2-7
ASSEGQSYEQY
>11|NA|TRBV14|TRBJ1-1
ASSKTRNTEAF
>14|NA|TRBV7-2|TRBJ1-1
ASSQSGWKMNTEAF
>13|TRBD2|TRBV15|TRBJ2-1
ATSGPSGRAHEQF
>16|TRBD2|TRBV7-9|TRBJ2-2
ASSSTRLAGTNTGELF
>9|NA|TRBV30|TRBJ2-2
AWGRGGELF